This TCR beta chain stems from a study of T cells in narcolepsy. Study information: Enrolled donors included narcolepsy type 1 or type 2 patients and healthy controls. Regarding the study as a whole: Same-patient CSF and blood CD4+ T cell clonotypes included HCRT-specific and TRIB2-specific autoreactive ones. Reportedly, autoreactive clonotypes were serially detected in patients' blood but not controls'. No autoreactive T cell clone sequences appeared in some memory CD4+ repertoires.

Using immunoSEQ multiplex PCR, the repertoire was profiled, and TCRdb retains in-frame clones only, with some absent. The sample includes about 34,000 clones, roughly 73% of them seen just once. On this clone itself: The antigen remains unidentified.

With 6 bases clipped from V and 7 bases from J, the junction kept 1 base outside the gene matches. Germline CDR1 LNHDA, CDR2 SQIVND (reference sequence). The length of the CDR3 is 11 residues. V and J are TRBV19 and TRBJ2-7, with 9 bases lining up with TRBD2. The sequence came from a human donor with narcolepsy. The sample taken for sequencing was CD45RA- memory CD4+ T cells from PBMCs. The CDR3 DNA reads as TGTGCCAGTAGCGGACTAGCGGAGCAGTACTTC. This encodes CASSGLAEQYF.